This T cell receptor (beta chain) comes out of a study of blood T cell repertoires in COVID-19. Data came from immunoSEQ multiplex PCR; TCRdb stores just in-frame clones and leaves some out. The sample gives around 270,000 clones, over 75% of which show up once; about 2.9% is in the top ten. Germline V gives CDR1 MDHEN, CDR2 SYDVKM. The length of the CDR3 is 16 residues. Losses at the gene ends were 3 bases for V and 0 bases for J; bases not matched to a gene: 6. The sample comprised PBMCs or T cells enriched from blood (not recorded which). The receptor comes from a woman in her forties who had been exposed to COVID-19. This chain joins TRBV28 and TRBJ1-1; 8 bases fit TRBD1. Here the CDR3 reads CASSFSRGPMNTEAFF. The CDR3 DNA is TGTGCCAGCAGTTTCTCCAGGGGGCCCATGAACACTGAAGCTTTCTTT. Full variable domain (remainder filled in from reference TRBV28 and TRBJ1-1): DVKVTQSSRYLVKRTGEKVFLECVQDMDHENMFWYRQDPGLGLRLIYFSYDVKMKEKGDIPEGYSVSREKKERFSLILESASTNQTSMYLCASSFSRGPMNTEAFFGQGTRLTVV.